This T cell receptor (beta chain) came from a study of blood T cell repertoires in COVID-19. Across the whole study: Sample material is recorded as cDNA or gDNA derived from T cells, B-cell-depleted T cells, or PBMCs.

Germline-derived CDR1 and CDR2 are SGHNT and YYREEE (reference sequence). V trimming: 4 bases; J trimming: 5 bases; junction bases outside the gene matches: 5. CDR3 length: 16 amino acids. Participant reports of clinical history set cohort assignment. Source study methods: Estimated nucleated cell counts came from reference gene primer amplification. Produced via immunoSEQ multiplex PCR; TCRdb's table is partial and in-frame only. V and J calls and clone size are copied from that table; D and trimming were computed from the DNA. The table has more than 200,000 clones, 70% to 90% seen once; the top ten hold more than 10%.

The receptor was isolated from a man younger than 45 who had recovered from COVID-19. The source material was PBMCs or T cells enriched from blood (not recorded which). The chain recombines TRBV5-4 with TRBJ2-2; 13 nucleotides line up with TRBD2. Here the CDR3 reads CASSKGLAGVTGELFF. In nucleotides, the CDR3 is TGTGCCAGCAGCAAAGGACTAGCGGGAGTGACCGGGGAGCTGTTTTTT.